The rows below give T cell receptor beta chains drawn from one sample of a study of beta chain features in type 1 diabetes. Repertoires were generated with immunoSEQ multiplex PCR, while TCRdb's copy carries only in-frame clones and drops some. The sample includes about 150,000 clones, roughly 10% of them seen just once. The sample consisted of central memory CD4+ T cells from blood. These receptors were obtained from a woman younger than 45 with type 1 diabetes. CDR3s include the opening cysteine and the closing phenylalanine or tryptophan. A D gene is named only where the DNA matches it firmly. Not every row has a clone size; where given, it reads once, few, many or a size class.

J gene: TRBJ2-1; V gene: TRBV18; clone size: few; D gene: .; CDR3 DNA: TGTGCCAGCTCACCACGAAAGCCCGGACTACTTTACAATGAGCAGTTCTTC; CDR3 protein: CASSPRKPGLLYNEQFF
J gene: TRBJ2-7; V gene: TRBV5-8; clone size: .; D gene: TRBD2; CDR3 DNA: TGTGCCAGCAGCCCATGGGCAGGGAGGGACGAGCAGTACTTC; CDR3 protein: CASSPWAGRDEQYF
J gene: TRBJ1-2; V gene: TRBV28; clone size: once; D gene: .; CDR3 DNA: TGTGCCAGCAGGGGAGGGTATGGCTACACCTTC; CDR3 protein: CASRGGYGYTF
J gene: TRBJ2-7; V gene: TRBV28; clone size: few; D gene: .; CDR3 DNA: TGTGCCAGCAGTTCCGGGGTTACCTACGAGCAGTACTTC; CDR3 protein: CASSSGVTYEQYF
J gene: TRBJ1-1; V gene: TRBV6-6; clone size: few; D gene: TRBD1; CDR3 DNA: TGTGCCAGCAGTCTGACAGGGGGCCCTGAAGCTTTCTTT; CDR3 protein: CASSLTGGPEAFF
J gene: TRBJ1-1; V gene: TRBV19; clone size: .; D gene: TRBD1; CDR3 DNA: TGTGCCAGCCACAAGGGACAGGGATCCACTGAAGCTTTCTTT; CDR3 protein: CASHKGQGSTEAFF
J gene: TRBJ1-4; V gene: TRBV28; clone size: many; D gene: TRBD1; CDR3 DNA: TGTGCCAGCAGTGGGGCGACAGGGGGCGATGAAAAACTGTTTTTT; CDR3 protein: CASSGATGGDEKLFF
J gene: TRBJ1-5; V gene: TRBV6-5; clone size: .; D gene: .; CDR3 DNA: TGTGCCAGCACTTCGGGGTATGGCAATCAGCCCCAGCATTTT; CDR3 protein: CASTSGYGNQPQHF
J gene: TRBJ2-7; V gene: TRBV30; clone size: few; D gene: .; CDR3 DNA: TGCGCGTGGAGGGTGGCATACGAGCAGTACTTC; CDR3 protein: CAWRVAYEQYF
J gene: TRBJ1-2; V gene: TRBV19; clone size: .; D gene: TRBD1; CDR3 DNA: TGTGCCAGTAGTCGGACAGGGCAAGCTAACTATGGCTACACCTTC; CDR3 protein: CASSRTGQANYGYTF
J gene: TRBJ1-3; V gene: TRBV30; clone size: .; D gene: .; CDR3 DNA: TGTGCCTGGAACAGGGCTTCTGGAAACACCATATATTTT; CDR3 protein: CAWNRASGNTIYF
J gene: TRBJ1-5; V gene: TRBV30; clone size: few; D gene: TRBD1; CDR3 DNA: TGTGCCTGGAGCCGGGGACAGGGGATCAGTAGCAATCAGCCCCAGCATTTT; CDR3 protein: CAWSRGQGISSNQPQHF
J gene: TRBJ1-1; V gene: TRBV6-1; clone size: .; D gene: .; CDR3 DNA: TGTGCCAGCAGTGGTAAAACAGGGTCTGACACTGAAGCTTTCTTT; CDR3 protein: CASSGKTGSDTEAFF
J gene: TRBJ1-2; V gene: TRBV6-5; clone size: .; D gene: .; CDR3 DNA: TGTGCCAGCAGTTATAACCTAATAGGGGGCTATGGCTACACCTTC; CDR3 protein: CASSYNLIGGYGYTF
J gene: TRBJ1-1; V gene: TRBV18; clone size: .; D gene: .; CDR3 DNA: TGTGCCAGCTCACCCCCGTCGGGGCCCGGGGGGACTGAAGCTTTCTTT; CDR3 protein: CASSPPSGPGGTEAFF
J gene: TRBJ1-4; V gene: TRBV25-1; clone size: few; D gene: TRBD1; CDR3 DNA: TGTGCCAGCAGTGCTACATGGACAGGGGGCGAAGGACTGTTTTTT; CDR3 protein: CASSATWTGGEGLFF
J gene: TRBJ2-5; V gene: TRBV19; clone size: few; D gene: .; CDR3 DNA: TGTGCCAGTAGTCGGTACCAAGAGACCCAGTACTTC; CDR3 protein: CASSRYQETQYF
J gene: TRBJ2-3; V gene: TRBV6-1; clone size: few; D gene: TRBD2; CDR3 DNA: TGTGCCAGCAGAATAGCGGGAGGCACAGATACGCAGTATTTT; CDR3 protein: CASRIAGGTDTQYF
J gene: TRBJ2-5; V gene: TRBV7-7; clone size: few; D gene: .; CDR3 DNA: TGTGCTAGCAGCCGGGCGGGTGGAGAGACCCAGTACTTC; CDR3 protein: CASSRAGGETQYF
J gene: TRBJ1-1; V gene: TRBV10-3; clone size: few; D gene: TRBD1; CDR3 DNA: TGTGCCATCAGTGAGTCCCGGGACAGGGGGTATGATGAAGCTTTCTTT; CDR3 protein: CAISESRDRGYDEAFF
J gene: TRBJ1-1; V gene: TRBV6-1; clone size: few; D gene: TRBD1; CDR3 DNA: TGTGCCAGCAGGCCGGGACAGGGCGGGAACACTGAAGCTTTCTTT; CDR3 protein: CASRPGQGGNTEAFF
J gene: TRBJ1-5; V gene: TRBV15; clone size: few; D gene: TRBD1; CDR3 DNA: TGTGCCACCACCATGGACAGGGGGGCCAATCAGCCCCAGCATTTT; CDR3 protein: CATTMDRGANQPQHF
J gene: TRBJ2-2; V gene: TRBV15; clone size: .; D gene: .; CDR3 DNA: TGTGCCACCAGCAGAAATTCAGGCCCCGGGGAGCTGTTTTTT; CDR3 protein: CATSRNSGPGELFF
J gene: TRBJ2-2; V gene: TRBV2; clone size: few; D gene: TRBD1; CDR3 DNA: TGTGCCAGCAGGGGGACAGGGAACACCGGGGAGCTGTTTTTT; CDR3 protein: CASRGTGNTGELFF
J gene: TRBJ1-5; V gene: TRBV30; clone size: .; D gene: TRBD1; CDR3 DNA: TGTGCCTGGAGTGTGGGACAGAATCAGCCCCAGCATTTT; CDR3 protein: CAWSVGQNQPQHF
J gene: TRBJ2-5; V gene: TRBV20-1; clone size: few; D gene: .; CDR3 DNA: TGCAGTGCCCTTAGATTAACCCAGTACTTC; CDR3 protein: CSALRLTQYF